This T cell receptor beta chain was captured in a study of regulatory T cells in long-lasting Graves disease. This clonotype was seen repeatedly, ten times or more. Trimming shortened V by 3 bases and J by 4 bases, and 12 bases separated the two germline ends. The CDR3 has 14 residues. Germline CDR1 is MGHDK and CDR2 is SYGVNS. The sample's time point: persistent/refractory GD, antithyroid drugs over 5 years with positive TRAb. The TCR library was made from RNA that had been extracted from PBMCs in TRIzol. Enrollment of patients was through an endocrinology department in Xi'an, China. To make TCR beta libraries, researchers used iRepertoire HTBI primers and Arm-PCR of CDR3 regions. MiXCR, applied by TCRdb to the multiplex PCR reads, yields one record per CDR3 protein. The repertoire holds roughly 500,000 distinct CDR3 sequences, with approximately 22% as singletons.

The clonotype originates from a female donor with Graves disease. Specimen: peripheral blood mononuclear cells (PBMCs), collected when the disease was refractory, from a patient treated with antithyroid drugs. The chain combines TRBV25-1 with TRBJ1-2; tentative D call: TRBD1 (5 bases). Here the CDR3 reads CASSDRGRSYGYTF. The CDR3 DNA reads as TGTGCCAGCAGTGATAGGGGACGGAGCTATGGCTACACCTTC.